The clone carrying this T cell receptor beta chain has just one count. The sample originates from a study of control samples from healthy donors and cancer patients. V was cut by 6 bases and J by 2 bases, with 10 bases left in between. Germline CDR1 LNHDA, CDR2 SQIVND (reference sequence). This CDR3 is built from 13 residues. The method was immunoSEQ multiplex PCR; TCRdb's version includes in-frame clones alone and lacks a portion of them. The sample carries about 120,000 clones, over 75% recorded once. This clonotype was obtained from a woman in her fifties or sixties with colorectal cancer. This chain connects TRBV19 to TRBJ1-2; D is perhaps TRBD1 (5 bases). The sequencing sample was made of PBMCs. The chain's CDR3 is CASRFRENYGYTF. The CDR3 nucleotides are TGTGCCAGTAGGTTCAGGGAGAACTATGGCTACACCTTC.